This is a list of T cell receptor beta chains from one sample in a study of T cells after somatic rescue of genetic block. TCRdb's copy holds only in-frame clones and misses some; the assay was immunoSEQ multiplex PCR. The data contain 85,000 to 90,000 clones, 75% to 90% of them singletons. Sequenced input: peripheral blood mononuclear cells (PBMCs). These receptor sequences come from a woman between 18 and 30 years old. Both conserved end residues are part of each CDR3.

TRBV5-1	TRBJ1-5	CASTEGTTSNQPQHF
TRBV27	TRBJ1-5	CASSTHDSRNQPQHF
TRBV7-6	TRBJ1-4	CASSSRDSLATNEKLFF
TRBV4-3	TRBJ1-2	CASSRDRAGYGYTF
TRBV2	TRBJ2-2	CASSEARSGELFF
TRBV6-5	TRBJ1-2	CASSYAGNYGYTF
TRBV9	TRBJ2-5	CASTRTSGSQETQYF
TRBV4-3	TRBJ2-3	CASSQDTSQARTDTQYF
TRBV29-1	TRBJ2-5	CSVDRTRETQYF
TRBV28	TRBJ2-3	CASSLGAGVSTDTQYF
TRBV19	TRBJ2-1	CASSTGVEQFF
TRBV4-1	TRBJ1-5	CASSLRAGNQPQHF
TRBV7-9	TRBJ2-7	CAIWGGRSDEQYF
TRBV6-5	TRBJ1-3	CASSYSTTFSGNTIYF
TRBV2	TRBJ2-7	CASRILAGDPYEQYF
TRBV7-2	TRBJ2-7	CASSSDNYEQYF
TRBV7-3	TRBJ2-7	CASSSWGERATAYEQYF
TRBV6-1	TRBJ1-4	CASSSGGRANEKLFF
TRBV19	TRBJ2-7	CASSPRSGLGAYEQYF
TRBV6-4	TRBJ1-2	CASKRSAQGAYMVWGYTF
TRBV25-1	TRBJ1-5	CASSEGNQPQHF
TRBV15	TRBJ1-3	CATSRAGTLSGNTIYF
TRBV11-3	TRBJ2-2	CASSAGQGFAGELFF
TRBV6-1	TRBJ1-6	CASSLGQGNSPLHF
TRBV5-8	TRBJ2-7	CASSGKGTGISYEQYF
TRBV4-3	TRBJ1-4	CASSQENRDRVPTNEKLFF
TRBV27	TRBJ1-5	CASSFRSRGGNQPQHF
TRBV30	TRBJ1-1	CAWGRAFF
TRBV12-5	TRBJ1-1	CASGLGTRTAQQGGPEAFF
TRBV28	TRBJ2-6	CATTGVPSGANVLTF
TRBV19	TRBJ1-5	CASSMRQGGNQPQHF
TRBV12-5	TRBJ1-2	CASGLGTGYGYTF
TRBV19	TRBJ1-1	CASSPGTGGAFYTEAFF
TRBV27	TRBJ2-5	CASSFTKGTQYF
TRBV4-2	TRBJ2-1	CASTQQGDPSNEQFF
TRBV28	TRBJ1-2	CASTRRAPQSLYGYTF
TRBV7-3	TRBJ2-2	CASSRRAGELFF
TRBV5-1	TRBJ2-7	CASSLAAGGGEQYF
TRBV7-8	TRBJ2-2	CASSSQPSGLNTGELFF
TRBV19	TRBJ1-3	CASSVQVDGNTIYF
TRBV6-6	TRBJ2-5	CAVGEYQETQYF
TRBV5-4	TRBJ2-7	CASSYRDRGHEQYF
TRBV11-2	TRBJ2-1	CASSSLPWNEQFF
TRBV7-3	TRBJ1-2	CASSPFGGTYGYTF
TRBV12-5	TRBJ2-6	CASGPDSRSGANVLTF
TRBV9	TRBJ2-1	CASSGGLAGYEQFF
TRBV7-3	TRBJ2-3	CASKGDSVADTQYF
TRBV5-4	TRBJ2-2	CASSQKGPYAGELFF
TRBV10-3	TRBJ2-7	CAISPDSQQYF
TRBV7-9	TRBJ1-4	CASSLGREKLFF
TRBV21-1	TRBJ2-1	CASSNSGTSGGGAYNEQFF
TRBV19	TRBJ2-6	CASSTRLWGAGANVLTF
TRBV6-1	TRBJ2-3	CASSEIAGTGTDTQYF
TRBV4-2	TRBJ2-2	CASSLRGGILNTGELFF
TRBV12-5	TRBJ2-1	CASGDVRASRSYNEQFF
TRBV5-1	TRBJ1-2	CASSLDSDYGYTF
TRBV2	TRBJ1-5	CASSEYVSGDQPQHF
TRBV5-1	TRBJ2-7	CASSGLGQGAHEQYF
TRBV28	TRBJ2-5	CASRSTRRETQYF
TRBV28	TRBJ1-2	CASSFGPNYGYTF